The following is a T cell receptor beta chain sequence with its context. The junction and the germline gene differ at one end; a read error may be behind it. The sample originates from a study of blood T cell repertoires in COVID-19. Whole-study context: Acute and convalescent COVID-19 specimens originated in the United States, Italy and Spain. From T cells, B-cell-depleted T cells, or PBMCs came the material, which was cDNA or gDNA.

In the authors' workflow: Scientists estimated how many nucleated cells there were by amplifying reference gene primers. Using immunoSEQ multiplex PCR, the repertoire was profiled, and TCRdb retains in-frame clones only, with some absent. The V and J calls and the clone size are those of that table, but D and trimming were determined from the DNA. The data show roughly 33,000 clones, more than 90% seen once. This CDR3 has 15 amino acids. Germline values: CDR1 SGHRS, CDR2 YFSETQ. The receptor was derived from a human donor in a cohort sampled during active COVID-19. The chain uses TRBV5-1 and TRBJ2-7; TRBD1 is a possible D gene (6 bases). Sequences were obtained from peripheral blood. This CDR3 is CASSLAPGQSYEQYF. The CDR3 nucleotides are TGCGCCAGCAGTTTGGCACCGGGACAATCCTACGAGCAGTACTTC.